Listed below are T cell receptor beta chains from one sample, sequenced in a study of vaccination and CD4 T cells after COVID-19. The antigens for these receptors are not known. TCRdb re-called the PCR reads through MiXCR, storing one row per CDR3 protein. The table has around 18,000 distinct CDR3 sequences, about 35% seen once. Sequencing was carried out using cultured CD4+ T cells from blood. The source of these receptors is a human donor with COVID-19. Each CDR3 is given with its conserved first and last residue. A D gene is named only where the DNA matches it firmly. Rows may omit the clone size; those that give it use once, few, many or a size class.

length	V	size	D	J	DNA	CDR3
13	TRBV5-1	NA	NA	TRBJ2-1	TGCGCCAGCAGCTGGGGGAACAACAATGAGCAGTTCTTC	CASSWGNNNEQFF
13	TRBV11-3	NA	NA	TRBJ1-5	TGTGCCAGCAGCTTAGACAGCAATCAGCCCCAGCATTTT	CASSLDSNQPQHF
17	TRBV28	NA	NA	TRBJ2-1	TGTGCCAGCAAAGCTCCCTCTGGGGTGAGCTCCTACAATGAGCAGTTCTTC	CASKAPSGVSSYNEQFF
12	TRBV7-9	NA	NA	TRBJ1-1	TGTGCCAGCAGCTATAGTGGGGCTGAAGCTTTCTTT	CASSYSGAEAFF
14	TRBV6-1	NA	TRBD1	TRBJ1-1	TGTGCCAGCAGACCGACAGGGTATCTAACTGAAGCTTTCTTT	CASRPTGYLTEAFF
17	TRBV12-3/TRBV12-4	once	TRBD1	TRBJ1-5	TGTGCCAGCAGTTTCGGGACAGGGGTAAAGGGCAATCAGCCCCAGCATTTT	CASSFGTGVKGNQPQHF
16	TRBV18	NA	NA	TRBJ1-2	TGTGCCAGCTCACCACAACGAAACCGAGCTAACTATGGCTACACCTTC	CASSPQRNRANYGYTF
14	TRBV2	NA	NA	TRBJ2-4	TGTGCCAGCAGTCAAGGGGGTGCGGTAAACATTCAGTACTTC	CASSQGGAVNIQYF
16	TRBV7-2	few	TRBD1	TRBJ1-2	TGTGCCAGCAGCTTAGGGGGGACAGGGGGAAAGTATGGCTACACCTTC	CASSLGGTGGKYGYTF
13	TRBV7-9	NA	NA	TRBJ1-1	TGTGCCAGCAGCTTAGTTCAGAACACTGAAGCTTTCTTT	CASSLVQNTEAFF
14	TRBV28	few	TRBD1	TRBJ1-2	TGTGCCAGCCAGTTAGGGGGCCCTAACTATGGCTACACCTTC	CASQLGGPNYGYTF
14	TRBV15	few	NA	TRBJ2-7	TGTGCCACCAGCAGAGAGGACACTCCCTACGAGCAGTACTTC	CATSREDTPYEQYF
14	TRBV30	NA	NA	TRBJ1-6	TGTGCCTGGAGTGGTTCTGGGGGATTTTCACCCCTCCACTTT	CAWSGSGGFSPLHF
17	TRBV27	few	NA	TRBJ1-6	TGTGCCAGCGGCCGGTCTACAGGGAACTTGGGTAATTCACCCCTCCACTTT	CASGRSTGNLGNSPLHF
17	TRBV18	NA	NA	TRBJ2-7	TGTGCCAGCTCACAAATGCCCCCGGGTCAGGGAGCCTACGAGCAGTACTTC	CASSQMPPGQGAYEQYF
15	TRBV2	NA	TRBD1	TRBJ1-5	TGTGCCAGCAGTGAACGACAGGGCCACAATCAGCCCCAGCATTTT	CASSERQGHNQPQHF
15	TRBV4-2	NA	NA	TRBJ1-2	TGTGCCAGCAGCCAAGGGGGTTCAGGGCTTTGGGGCTACACCTTC	CASSQGGSGLWGYTF
15	TRBV28	few	NA	TRBJ1-5	TGTGCCAGCAGGGGGAGCCACCAGGGATCTCAGCCCCAGCATTTT	CASRGSHQGSQPQHF
15	TRBV7-3	NA	TRBD2	TRBJ2-1	TGTGCCAGCAGCTCAACTAGCGGTTCCTACAATGAGCAGTTCTTC	CASSSTSGSYNEQFF
11	TRBV5-8	once	NA	TRBJ1-1	TGTGCCAGCAGCAGTAGGGGGTCCCCTTTCTTT	CASSSRGSPFF
15	TRBV6-2/TRBV6-3	NA	NA	TRBJ1-4	TGTGCCAGCAGTTACTCGGGGGCTACTAATGAAAAACTGTTTTTT	CASSYSGATNEKLFF
12	TRBV12-3/TRBV12-4	NA	NA	TRBJ2-7	TGTGCCAGCAGTTTAACGCCGTCCGAGCAGTACTTC	CASSLTPSEQYF
14	TRBV2	once	NA	TRBJ1-4	TGTGCCAGCAGTGATTCGGGTGCGGGTGAAAAACTGTTTTTT	CASSDSGAGEKLFF
14	TRBV20-1	few	NA	TRBJ1-6	TGCAGTGCTAGAGTTAGGGGATATAATTCACCCCTCCACTTT	CSARVRGYNSPLHF
16	TRBV7-9	NA	NA	TRBJ2-5	TGTGCCAGCAGCCCCCCGGACTGGCGGGGCCAAGAGACCCAGTACTTC	CASSPPDWRGQETQYF
14	TRBV20-1	few	TRBD2	TRBJ2-7	TGCAGCGCCGGGGGACTAGCGGTCACCTACGAGCAGTACTTC	CSAGGLAVTYEQYF
12	TRBV6-1	few	NA	TRBJ2-3	TGTGCTACCAGCACAGGCACGGGGACGCAGTATTTT	CATSTGTGTQYF
14	TRBV19	few	TRBD1	TRBJ2-5	TGTGCCAGTAGTACGTCGACAGGGGGAGAGACCCAGTACTTC	CASSTSTGGETQYF
13	TRBV7-9	few	NA	TRBJ2-5	TGTGCCAGCAGCTTCCTCCTGGGGGAGACCCAGTACTTC	CASSFLLGETQYF
14	TRBV6-4	NA	TRBD1	TRBJ2-3	TGTGCCAGCAGCAAGACAGGGCTCACAGATACGCAGTATTTT	CASSKTGLTDTQYF
13	TRBV20-1	NA	NA	TRBJ1-2	TGCAGTGTTGGGTCCGGAGGTTCCGTTGGCTACACCTTC	CSVGSGGSVGYTF
16	TRBV6-1	NA	TRBD1	TRBJ1-2	TGTGCCAGCAGTCAATTCGGGACAGGACGGGACTATGGCTACACCTTC	CASSQFGTGRDYGYTF
16	TRBV6-4	NA	TRBD1	TRBJ2-5	TGTGCCAGCAGTGACCCGGACAGGGGGCGACAAGAGACCCAGTACTTC	CASSDPDRGRQETQYF
14	TRBV5-4	NA	NA	TRBJ1-2	TGTGCCAGCAGCTTGGAGGGGGGAAACTATGGCTACACCTTC	CASSLEGGNYGYTF
14	TRBV3-1	once	NA	TRBJ2-5	TGTGCCAGCAGCCTTCGAGCTGCCTGGGAGACCCAGTACTTC	CASSLRAAWETQYF
15	TRBV5-8	NA	NA	TRBJ2-2	TGTGCCAGCAGCCTGAGAGGCGCCCACACCGGGGAGCTGTTTTTT	CASSLRGAHTGELFF
14	TRBV19	NA	NA	TRBJ1-5	TGTGCCAGTAGCAGCACTTATAGCAATCAGCCCCAGCATTTT	CASSSTYSNQPQHF
16	TRBV20-1	NA	NA	TRBJ1-5	TGCAGTGCTCCGGGGGACCTCGGGGGGGGCAATCAGCCCCAGCATTTT	CSAPGDLGGGNQPQHF
15	TRBV12-3/TRBV12-4	NA	NA	TRBJ2-3	TGTGCCAGCACCCCCTTCGAGCGGCTCACAGATACGCAGTATTTT	CASTPFERLTDTQYF
15	TRBV7-6	NA	NA	TRBJ1-1	TGTGCCAGCAGCGGGGGGGGGGTGATGAACACTGAAGCTTTCTTT	CASSGGGVMNTEAFF
13	TRBV18	NA	NA	TRBJ2-3	TGTGCCAGCTCCCGGGAGAGGGCAGATACGCAGTATTTT	CASSRERADTQYF
11	TRBV18	few	NA	TRBJ2-7	TGTGCCAGCTCACCCTCCCAGGAGCAGTACTTC	CASSPSQEQYF
14	TRBV10-3	few	NA	TRBJ2-3	TGTGCCATTCAGGCTCCCTCAGACACAGATACGCAGTATTTT	CAIQAPSDTDTQYF
15	TRBV19	few	TRBD1	TRBJ1-3	TGTGCCAGTAGTATAGCTGGACAGGGTCGAAACACCATATATTTT	CASSIAGQGRNTIYF
14	TRBV6-2/TRBV6-3	NA	NA	TRBJ2-5	TGTGCCAGCAGTTACTCGGGGCCGCGGGAGACCCAGTACTTC	CASSYSGPRETQYF
15	TRBV14	NA	NA	TRBJ2-3	TGTGCCAGCAGCCAAGTTGGGGGGCGCGCAGATACGCAGTATTTT	CASSQVGGRADTQYF
11	TRBV19	NA	NA	TRBJ1-5	TGTGCCAGTGGCAGAGATCAGCCCCAGCATTTT	CASGRDQPQHF
14	TRBV19	NA	NA	TRBJ2-5	TGTGCCAGTAGTATGTTAGCGGTGCAAGAGACCCAGTACTTC	CASSMLAVQETQYF
15	TRBV14	NA	NA	TRBJ1-1	TGTGCCAGCAGCCAAAGATCGGGCCGGTATACTGAAGCTTTCTTT	CASSQRSGRYTEAFF
13	TRBV20-1	few	NA	TRBJ1-3	TGCAGTGCGCCCAGGGATCCAGGAAACACCATATATTTT	CSAPRDPGNTIYF
13	TRBV7-3	few	TRBD2	TRBJ2-3	TGTGCCAGCACTAGCGGTGACACAGATACGCAGTATTTT	CASTSGDTDTQYF
12	TRBV18	NA	NA	TRBJ2-1	TGTGCCAGCTCACAGGGGATGAATGAGCAGTTCTTC	CASSQGMNEQFF
11	TRBV5-6	few	NA	TRBJ1-3	TGTGCCAGCAGCTTTGGAAACACCATATATTTT	CASSFGNTIYF
15	TRBV7-9	NA	TRBD1	TRBJ1-5	TGTGTCAGCAGCCCATCGACAGGGCGCAATCAGCCCCAGCATTTT	CVSSPSTGRNQPQHF
14	TRBV25-1	few	TRBD1	TRBJ1-4	TGTGCCAGCAGCGGGACAGGGGGAAATGAAAAACTGTTTTTT	CASSGTGGNEKLFF